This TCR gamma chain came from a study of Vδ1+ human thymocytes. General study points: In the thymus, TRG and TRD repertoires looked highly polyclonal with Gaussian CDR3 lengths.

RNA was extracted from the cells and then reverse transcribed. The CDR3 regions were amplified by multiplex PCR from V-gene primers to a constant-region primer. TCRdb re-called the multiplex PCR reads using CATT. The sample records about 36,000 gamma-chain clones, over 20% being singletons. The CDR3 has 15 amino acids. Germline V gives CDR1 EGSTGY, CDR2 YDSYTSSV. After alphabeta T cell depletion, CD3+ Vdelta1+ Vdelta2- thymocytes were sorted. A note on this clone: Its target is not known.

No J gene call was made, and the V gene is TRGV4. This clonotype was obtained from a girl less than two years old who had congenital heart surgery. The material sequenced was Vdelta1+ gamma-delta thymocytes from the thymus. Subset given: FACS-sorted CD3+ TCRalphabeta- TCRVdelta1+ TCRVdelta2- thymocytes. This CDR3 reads CATWAIAEFTDTQYF. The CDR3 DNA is TGTGCCACCTGGGCAATAGCGGAATTCACAGATACGCAGTATTTT.